This TCR beta chain was obtained from a study of T-cell memory formation after mild COVID-19. Overall study findings and caveats: Second-wave clones that peaked on day 37 lacked confirmed SARS-CoV-2 specificity. Detection of some responders pre-infection suggested pre-existing cross-reactive memory T cells participated. CD4+ contracting clones were mainly CM and EM; CD8+ ones, EMRA.

This clonotype has only a few counts. Antigen: not known. 5'RACE with constant-segment primers built TCRalpha and TCRbeta cDNA libraries with UMIs. Each CDR3 protein gets one entry after TCRdb re-called the 5' RACE reads with MiXCR. The sample consists of 400,000 or so distinct CDR3 sequences, roughly 20% of them appearing once. Sequencing was done on a sample of PBMCs or a T cell subset sorted from them (not recorded which). This TCR was recovered from an adult woman who had mild COVID-19 (a few samples of this study predate the infection). Cell type and time point are not known.

The CDR3 DNA sequence: TGTGCCAGCAGTTTAACAGGCTTCGGGACTGAAGCTTTCTTT. It encodes CASSLTGFGTEAFF. The chain uses TRBV12-3 or TRBV12-4 and TRBJ1-1; weak D call: TRBD1 (5 bases). V lost 2 bases and J 5 bases, leaving 12 bases between the germline ends. There are 14 residues in the CDR3.